The TCR beta chain described here comes from a study of T cell responses to AZD1222 COVID-19 vaccine. The protocol was immunoSEQ multiplex PCR, while the TCRdb copy is restricted to in-frame clones and leaves out a portion. Here the sample spans 100,000 to 150,000 clones, 80% to 90% being singletons. This clone has just a few counts. Antigen specificity is unknown. The CDR3 contains 15 residues. CDR1 and CDR2 from the germline V gene are WNHNN and SYGVQD (reference sequence). Trimming took off 0 bases at V and 4 bases at J, with 11 bases between the two ends. Overall study results and limits: Receipt of two AZD1222 doses was followed by a rise in Spike-specific TCR breadth and depth. Samples come after the peak T cell response, not at day 14.

The sequencing used peripheral blood, collected on day 0 of AZD1222 vaccination. This sequence originates from an adult in good health. V is TRBV10-1 and J is TRBJ2-3; no clear D gene. The CDR3 is CASSESGFSADTQYF. Written as DNA, the CDR3 is TGCGCCAGCAGTGAGTCGGGGTTTTCGGCAGATACGCAGTATTTT.